Reported below is one TCR beta chain. Its antigen is unidentified. This CDR3 region has 15 residues. CDR1 and CDR2 from the germline V gene are SGHRS and YFSETQ. This specimen belongs to a study of blood T cells in healthy people across ages. Whole-study results and caveats: Both naive CD4+ cell counts and diversity were greater in long-lived donors than in aged donors. PBMCs went unsorted, and a conclusive naive versus antigen-experienced comparison was therefore prevented. TCR beta diversity per million T cells fell roughly linearly with age.

With a J-beta primer mix and a sample-barcoded 5' primer, a second PCR ran 7 to 11 cycles. Paired-end reads containing CDR3 totaled no fewer than 3 million for each sample. TCRdb re-derived calls from the 5' RACE reads in MiXCR, one entry per CDR3 protein. The data show roughly 650,000 distinct CDR3 sequences, with 32% seen just once and just over 15% held by the top ten. The sequenced material came from blood. The TCR sequence derives from a woman aged 80 or older in good health. V usage is TRBV5-1 and J usage is TRBJ2-5; 8 bases align to TRBD1. Judging by the DNA end, TRBJ2-7 fits better; the J call may be wrong. CDR3 in DNA: TGCGCCAGCAGCTCGGTGGGACAGGAGCTGGACGAGCAGTACTTC. Its translation: CASSSVGQELDEQYF.